The 21 T cell receptor beta chains below were found in one sample sequenced in a study of blood T cell repertoires in COVID-19. The repertoire was sequenced with immunoSEQ multiplex PCR; TCRdb's copy has only in-frame clones and lacks some. The sample shows approximately 150,000 clones, around 80% of them seen only once. Sequencing was performed on peripheral blood. The receptor source for this set is a man in his sixties with active or convalescent COVID-19.

This chain connects TRBV24-1 to TRBJ2-2; D perhaps matches TRBD1 (5 bases). Trimming took off 3 bases at V and 2 bases at J, with 12 bases between the two ends. The CDR3 has 16 residues. Per the germline V gene, CDR1 is KGHDR and CDR2 is SFDVKD. The CDR3 loop reads CATSDQGQTNTGELFF. The CDR3 region has the DNA TGTGCCACCAGTGATCAAGGACAAACCAACACCGGGGAGCTGTTTTTT.

V is TRBV18 and J is TRBJ1-4, with TRBD1 matching over 7 bases. The trim removed 2 bases at V and 12 bases at J, leaving 9 bases unmatched. CDR3 length: 14 residues. Germline V CDR1 and CDR2: KGHSH, LQKENI. The CDR3 sequence is CASSPRDSGGELFF. CDR3 coding DNA: TGTGCCAGCTCACCAAGGGACAGCGGCGGGGAACTGTTTTTT.

The J gene is TRBJ1-5, the V gene TRBV6-2 or TRBV6-3; D not resolved. The ends were cut back, 2 bases at V and 4 bases at J, with 18 bases in the middle. This CDR3 has 17 residues. The germline V gene encodes CDR1 MNHEY and CDR2 SVGEGT. CDR3 residues: CASSYPPRVARNQPQHF. The CDR3 DNA reads as TGTGCCAGCAGTTACCCCCCCCGCGTCGCCCGAAATCAGCCCCAGCATTTT.

The rearrangement links TRBV5-6 to TRBJ1-2; D not certain. This CDR3 is built from 11 residues. CDR1 is SGHDT and CDR2 is YYEEEE in the germline V gene. The V end was cut by 0 bases, the J end by 8 bases, with 5 bases between. CDR3 loop: CASSLVGGYTF. CDR3 nucleotide sequence: TGTGCCAGCAGCTTGGTGGGCGGCTACACCTTC. Supplemented by reference TRBV5-6 and TRBJ1-2, the full variable domain reads DAGVTQSPTHLIKTRGQQVTLRCSPKSGHDTVSWYQQALGQGPQFIFQYYEEEERQRGNFPDRFSGHQFPNYSSELNVNALLLGDSALYLCASSLVGGYTFGSGTRLTVV.

Of note for this clone: One end of the junction fails to match germline, which may point to a read error. The chain joins TRBV12-3 or TRBV12-4 to TRBJ1-2; D is possibly TRBD1 (5 bases). This CDR3 has 11 amino acids. DNA for the CDR3: TGTGCCAGCAGTCGGGGGACCCGTATCTCCTTC. Amino acid sequence: CASSRGTRISF.

The chain has TRBV5-4 and TRBJ1-4; 8 positions agree with TRBD1. Germline loops: CDR1 SGHNT, CDR2 YYREEE (reference sequence). V gave up 3 bases and J gave up 2 bases; unmatched junction bases: 6. This CDR3 spans 16 amino acids. As DNA, the CDR3 is TGTGCCAGCAGCTCCAAACAGGGGGGGACTAATGAAAAACTGTTTTTT. Protein: CASSSKQGGTNEKLFF.

This clone was detected a few times. The chain combines TRBV6-2 or TRBV6-3 with TRBJ2-4, with D possibly TRBD1 on 5 matching bases. Germline V gives CDR1 MNHEY, CDR2 SVGEGT. The ends were cut back, 0 bases at V and 0 bases at J, with 15 bases in the middle. The CDR3 consists of 18 residues. This CDR3 reads CASSYSTKTVIAKNIQYF. CDR3 nucleotide sequence: TGTGCCAGCAGTTACTCTACCAAGACAGTTATAGCCAAAAACATTCAGTACTTC.

This clone was seen only once. The J gene is TRBJ1-3, the V gene TRBV7-2; D call uncertain. V lost 2 bases and J 3 bases, leaving 2 bases between the germline ends. The length of the CDR3 is 12 residues. Germline CDR1 reads SGHTA; CDR2 reads FQGNSA. The CDR3 sequence is CASSLYGNTIYF. The CDR3 DNA reads TGTGCCAGCAGCTTATATGGAAACACCATATATTTT.

J is TRBJ2-2 and V is TRBV11-2; the match to TRBD2 covers 9 bases. J lost 3 bases, V lost 4 bases, and 15 bases had no gene match. The CDR3 has 19 residues. CDR1 and CDR2 from the germline V gene are SGHAT and FQNNGV. The DNA of the CDR3 is TGTGCCAGCAGCTCCTCGATTACGGGCGGGAGGGCCTACACCGGGGAGCTGTTTTTT. Translated: CASSSSITGGRAYTGELFF.

The chain carries TRBV6-4 and TRBJ2-7, with 8 bases that match TRBD1. Germline-derived CDR1 and CDR2 are MRHNA and SNTAGT. The CDR3 is 15 amino acids. Trimming at V came to 9 bases and at J to 5 bases, leaving 15 bases not matched to a gene. This CDR3 reads CARNGQGQIFDEQYV. The CDR3 nucleotides read TGTGCCAGGAACGGACAGGGACAAATTTTCGACGAGCAGTACGTC.

This CDR3 reads CAWSPGTGRNQPQHF. CDR3 bases: TGTGCCTGGAGCCCCGGGACAGGACGCAATCAGCCCCAGCATTTT. The gene calls are TRBV30 and TRBJ1-5, with TRBD1 matching 8 bases. Germline lookup yields CDR1 GTSNPN and CDR2 SVGIG (reference sequence). The CDR3 spans 15 residues. Unmatched junction bases numbered 6, after V lost 3 bases and J lost 2 bases.

V is TRBV6-5 and J is TRBJ2-5, with 7 bases identical to TRBD2. Germline V gene lookup returns CDR1 MNHEY and CDR2 SVGAGI. This CDR3 spans 15 amino acids. Trimming took 0 bases from V and 4 from J; bases not matched to a gene: 5. In DNA, the CDR3 is TGTGCCAGCAGTTACTCGACCGGGAGGAGAGAGACCCAGTACTTC. Its translation: CASSYSTGRRETQYF.

This clone showed up many times. V usage is TRBV6-6 and J usage is TRBJ1-2, with TRBD1 matching over 7 bases. Trimming cost V 5 bases and J 7 bases; bases outside gene matches: 13. Germline values: CDR1 MNHNY, CDR2 SVGAGI (reference sequence). This CDR3 has 15 residues. The CDR3 loop reads CASSPGQWSSSGYTF. The CDR3 DNA follows: TGTGCCAGCAGTCCGGGACAGTGGAGCTCGAGTGGCTACACCTTC.

This chain links TRBV18 with TRBJ1-2; 7 bases map to TRBD1. This CDR3 contains 15 residues. J was trimmed by 0 bases and V by 3 bases; bases with no gene match: 4. Germline lookup yields CDR1 KGHSH and CDR2 LQKENI. CDR3 loop: CASSPGTASNYGYTF. As DNA, the CDR3 is TGTGCCAGCTCACCCGGGACAGCTTCTAACTATGGCTACACCTTC. The whole variable domain, remainder taken from reference TRBV18 and TRBJ1-2, is NAGVMQNPRHLVRRRGQEARLRCSPMKGHSHVYWYRQLPEEGLKFMVYLQKENIIDESGMPKERFSAEFPKEGPSILRIQQVVRGDSAAYFCASSPGTASNYGYTFGSGTRLTVV.

The chain joins TRBV24-1 to TRBJ2-5; 9 bases line up with TRBD1. J lost 5 bases, V lost 2 bases, and 5 bases had no gene match. The germline gives CDR1 KGHDR, CDR2 SFDVKD. This CDR3 is 15 amino acids long. In nucleotides, the CDR3 is TGTGCCACCAGTGATTCGGGACAGGGTCGCGAGACCCAGTACTTC. Amino acid sequence: CATSDSGQGRETQYF.

This chain joins TRBV2 and TRBJ2-5, with a weak D call TRBD2 (5 bases). The CDR3 consists of 14 residues. Germline V lookup: CDR1 SNHLY, CDR2 FYNNEI. V was shortened by 4 bases and J by 4 bases, with 13 bases between the two germline ends. Written as DNA, the CDR3 is TGTGCCAGCAGTGCGGGGAGCGCATCAGAGACCCAGTACTTC. This translates into CASSAGSASETQYF.

V gene TRBV7-9 combines with J gene TRBJ1-1; TRBD1 might be the D (6 bases). This CDR3 comprises 14 residues. V was cut by 5 bases and J by 7 bases, with 17 bases left in between. CDR1 is SEHNR and CDR2 is FQNEAQ in the germline V gene (reference sequence). The CDR3 DNA reads TGTGCCAGCAGCCCGATCAGGACAGATGGTGAAGCTTTCTTT. Amino acid sequence: CASSPIRTDGEAFF.

The chain uses TRBV5-1 and TRBJ1-2; possible D gene TRBD1, 6 bases. V dropped 4 bases and J dropped 5 bases, with 18 bases sitting between them. Germline CDR1 SGHRS, CDR2 YFSETQ. The CDR3 extends over 15 amino acids. In DNA form, the CDR3 reads TGCGCCAGCAGCACATCGGGGGGCCGGGAATATGGCTACACCTTC. Translated, it gives CASSTSGGREYGYTF.

This clone was recorded at least ten times. Other nucleotide sequences from this sample produce the same CDR3. The CDR3: CASSQGPGNTEAFF. CDR3 in DNA: TGCGCCAGCAGCCAAGGTCCAGGGAACACTGAAGCTTTCTTT. The chain is built from TRBV4-1 and TRBJ1-1; D not certain. CDR1 is MGHRA and CDR2 is YSYEKL in the germline V gene. Between the trimmed V and J ends, which lost 1 base and 1 base, there was a span of 7 bases. CDR3 length: 14 residues.

The sample holds one count of this clone. The V and J genes are TRBV19 and TRBJ1-2; D ambiguous. The CDR3 is 13 amino acids. The V end was cut by 3 bases, the J end by 4 bases, with 9 bases between. Germline assignment: CDR1 LNHDA and CDR2 SQIVND (reference sequence). CDR3 protein: CASSIWPIYGYTF. The CDR3 nucleotides are TGTGCCAGTAGTATCTGGCCGATCTATGGCTACACCTTC. Supplemented by reference TRBV19 and TRBJ1-2, the full variable domain reads DGGITQSPKYLFRKEGQNVTLSCEQNLNHDAMYWYRQDPGQGLRLIYYSQIVNDFQKGDIAEGYSVSREKKESFPLTVTSAQKNPTAFYLCASSIWPIYGYTFGSGTRLTVV.

The chain carries TRBV4-3 and TRBJ2-3; 9 bases line up with TRBD1. V was clipped by 1 base and J by 3 bases; unmatched bases: 2. There are 15 residues in the CDR3. The V gene's germline CDR1 is LGHNA and CDR2 YSLEER. DNA for the CDR3: TGCGCCAGCAGCCAAGTACAGGGGGCAACAGATACGCAGTATTTT. Protein sequence: CASSQVQGATDTQYF.